These 20 T cell receptor beta chains were sequenced from one sample in a study of blood T cell repertoires in COVID-19. Profiled with immunoSEQ multiplex PCR; TCRdb holds only in-frame clones, not every one. This sample has around 450,000 clones, with about 85% found just once. Sample: PBMCs or T cells enriched from blood (not recorded which). The receptors were gathered from a woman younger than 30 who had recovered from COVID-19.

This clone was recorded once. This rearrangement joins TRBV27 to TRBJ2-2; 7 bases line up with TRBD1. V shed 6 bases and J 5 bases; nucleotides not matched to a gene: 9. CDR3 size: 15 residues. Germline CDR1 is MNHEY and CDR2 is SMNVEV (reference sequence). The CDR3 spells CASSRDREKTGELFF. The CDR3 DNA reads as TGTGCCAGCAGCAGAGACAGGGAAAAAACCGGGGAGCTGTTTTTT.

V gene TRBV4-1 combines with J gene TRBJ2-2, with 9 positions matching TRBD1. This CDR3 spans 20 amino acids. Germline CDR1 MGHRA, CDR2 YSYEKL. Trimming took 3 bases from V and 5 from J; bases not matched to a gene: 19. In DNA, the CDR3 is TGCGCCAGCAGCCAGTCACAAGCATTTTCCGGGACAGGGATTACCGGGGAGCTGTTTTTT. Translated, it gives CASSQSQAFSGTGITGELFF.

This clone came up once. This chain links TRBV19 with TRBJ1-5; 9 bases are a match to TRBD1. Per the germline V gene, CDR1 is LNHDA and CDR2 is SQIVND (reference sequence). The CDR3 length is 15 residues. With V trimmed by 4 bases and J by 1 base, 2 bases remained unmatched. CDR3 protein: CASSTGTGSNQPQHF. The CDR3 DNA sequence: TGTGCCAGTAGTACCGGGACAGGGAGCAATCAGCCCCAGCATTTT.

The chain uses TRBV2 and TRBJ1-4; maybe TRBD1 (5 bases). CDR3 size: 15 residues. Deletions cut 5 bases from V and 7 bases from J, with 17 bases between. Germline-derived CDR1 and CDR2 are SNHLY and FYNNEI. As DNA, the CDR3 is TGTGCCAGCAGTAAACAGGATCCCCGTTTTGAAAAACTGTTTTTT. Its translation is CASSKQDPRFEKLFF.

The chain joins TRBV7-2 to TRBJ2-7; 7 nucleotides align to TRBD1. Germline CDR1 SGHTA, CDR2 FQGNSA. V dropped 7 bases and J dropped 6; count of bases not matched to a gene: 15. The CDR3 loop spans 15 amino acids. The CDR3 sequence is CASNPGQFTSGEQYF. The CDR3 DNA reads as TGTGCCAGCAACCCGGGACAGTTTACGTCAGGCGAGCAGTACTTC.

The CDR3 region has the DNA TGTGCCAGCAGCCAAGATATGCAGAGCGACGAGCAGTACTTC. Translated, it gives CASSQDMQSDEQYF. The rearrangement links TRBV14 to TRBJ2-7; D unclear. The V end lost 0 bases, the J end lost 5 bases, and 11 bases lay between the germline ends. The CDR3 totals 14 residues. From germline, CDR1 is SGHDN and CDR2 FVKESK.

V usage is TRBV6-5 and J usage is TRBJ1-1; TRBD1 agrees at 9 bases. This CDR3 has 14 residues. J gave up 9 bases and V 4 bases, and 9 bases lay outside the gene matches. Per germline, CDR1 MNHEY and CDR2 SVGAGI. CDR3 amino acids: CASSSPGDRVKAFF. The DNA of the CDR3 is TGTGCCAGCAGTTCCCCGGGGGACAGGGTGAAAGCTTTCTTT.

This clone was counted only a few times. A single base separates this from a much larger clone, so it may be a read error. The chain couples TRBV3-1 (or the pseudogene TRBV3-2) to TRBJ1-1, with 9 positions matching TRBD1. The germline gives CDR1 LGHDT, CDR2 YNNKEL (reference sequence). Germline trimming cut 4 bases from V and 1 base from J; bases unmatched to any gene: 1. This CDR3 region has 14 residues. The CDR3 DNA reads as TGTGCCAGCAGCCGGGACAGGGAGAACACTGAAGCTTTCTTT. It specifies CASSRDRENTEAFF.

This rearrangement joins TRBV4-1 to TRBJ1-5; a weak D match, TRBD1 (6 bases). Between the trimmed V and J ends, which lost 3 bases and 0 bases, there was a span of 12 bases. The CDR3 spans 16 residues. The germline CDR1 and CDR2 sequences are MGHRA and YSYEKL. CDR3 coding DNA: TGCGCCAGCAGCCAGGGTACAGGGTATAGCAATCAGCCCCAGCATTTT. Protein sequence: CASSQGTGYSNQPQHF.

There are a few counts of this clone. The chain is built from TRBV27 and TRBJ1-1; TRBD1 is a possible D gene (6 bases). This CDR3 has 16 residues. Trimming pared 5 bases from V and 6 bases from J, leaving 22 bases between. Germline V CDR1 and CDR2: MNHEY, SMNVEV (reference sequence). The CDR3 sequence is CASSVRGGHITAEAFF. DNA of the CDR3: TGTGCCAGCAGTGTCAGGGGTGGGCATATAACTGCTGAAGCTTTCTTT.

The chain has TRBV3-1 (or the pseudogene TRBV3-2) and TRBJ2-5; 7 positions match TRBD2. With 4 bases clipped from V and 2 bases from J, the junction kept 10 bases outside the gene matches. The CDR3 is 16 residues long. Germline V gene sequence: CDR1 LGHDT, CDR2 YNNKEL (reference sequence). The CDR3 reads CASSLSRGTEQETQYF. The CDR3 DNA reads as TGTGCCAGCAGCCTCTCGCGGGGGACGGAACAAGAGACCCAGTACTTC.

The J gene is TRBJ1-2, the V gene TRBV25-1; D possibly corresponds to TRBD1 (6 bases). Germline V gene sequence: CDR1 MGHDK, CDR2 SYGVNS. This CDR3 comprises 13 residues. The V and J ends lost 6 bases and 2 bases respectively, with 10 bases between them. The DNA for the CDR3 is TGTGCCAGCAGGGACACAGGGAACTATGGCTACACCTTC. This gives the protein CASRDTGNYGYTF.

CDR3 loop: CASSLGGQGPNEKLFF. The CDR3 DNA follows: TGTGCCAGCAGTTTAGGAGGTCAGGGGCCTAATGAAAAACTGTTTTTT. The rearrangement links TRBV28 to TRBJ1-4; D might be TRBD1 (6 bases). This CDR3 has 16 amino acids. Germline V gene lookup returns CDR1 MDHEN and CDR2 SYDVKM. Trimming removed 2 bases at V and 3 bases at J, with 13 bases between. Variable domain in full (rest from reference TRBV28 and TRBJ1-4): DVKVTQSSRYLVKRTGEKVFLECVQDMDHENMFWYRQDPGLGLRLIYFSYDVKMKEKGDIPEGYSVSREKKERFSLILESASTNQTSMYLCASSLGGQGPNEKLFFGSGTQLSVL.

The rearrangement links TRBV4-1 to TRBJ1-2; 9 bases align to TRBD1. CDR3 length: 17 amino acids. Germline V gene data show CDR1 as MGHRA and CDR2 as YSYEKL. V lost 0 bases and J lost 5; bases outside the gene matches: 10. The CDR3 nucleotides are TGCGCCAGCAGCCAAGAGGGTAAAGGGACAGGGAGGTATGGCTACACCTTC. Its protein product is CASSQEGKGTGRYGYTF.

The chain is built from TRBV5-4 and TRBJ2-7; TRBD2 matches 11 bases. CDR1 and CDR2 (germline): SGHNT, YYREEE (reference sequence). The CDR3 totals 15 residues. V gave up 6 bases and J gave up 0 bases; unmatched junction bases: 5. As DNA, the CDR3 is TGTGCCAGCACTTCTACTAGCGGGGGCTCCTACGAGCAGTACTTC. Translated, it gives CASTSTSGGSYEQYF.

This clone was observed a handful of times. The rearrangement joins TRBV5-1 to TRBJ1-6, with a tentative D call TRBD1 (6 bases). CDR1 is SGHRS and CDR2 is YFSETQ in the germline V gene. The CDR3 length is 16 residues. V was trimmed by 0 bases and J by 8 bases, leaving 15 bases between them. CDR3 amino acids: CASSLAFGGQDSPLHF. The CDR3 nucleotides read TGCGCCAGCAGCTTGGCCTTCGGGGGGCAGGATTCACCCCTCCACTTT. Supplemented by reference TRBV5-1 and TRBJ1-6, the full variable domain reads KAGVTQTPRYLIKTRGQQVTLSCSPISGHRSVSWYQQTPGQGLQFLFEYFSETQRNKGNFPGRFSGRQFSNSRSEMNVSTLELGDSALYLCASSLAFGGQDSPLHFGNGTRLTVT.

This clone was recorded at least ten times. The J gene is TRBJ2-7, the V gene TRBV30, with a tentative D call TRBD2 (6 bases). Germline-derived CDR1 and CDR2 are GTSNPN and SVGIG (reference sequence). Trimming cost V 3 bases and J 0 bases, with 12 bases left between them. The CDR3 runs 14 residues. CDR3: CAWSTGLLSYEQYF. The DNA for the CDR3 is TGTGCCTGGAGCACGGGACTCCTCTCCTACGAGCAGTACTTC.

The chain combines TRBV28 with TRBJ1-6; TRBD1 matches 7 bases. This CDR3 is built from 14 residues. Trimming removed 5 bases from V and 8 bases from J; junction bases left unmatched: 6. CDR1 is MDHEN and CDR2 is SYDVKM in the germline V gene. CDR3 amino acids: CASSADRDHSPLHF. CDR3 DNA: TGTGCCAGCAGTGCAGACAGGGATCATTCACCCCTCCACTTT.

This clone was detected only a few times. This chain connects TRBV3-1 (or the pseudogene TRBV3-2) to TRBJ2-1; 10 nucleotides agree with TRBD1. Germline CDR1 is LGHDT and CDR2 is YNNKEL (reference sequence). Germline trimming cut 6 bases from V and 16 bases from J; bases unmatched to any gene: 12. This CDR3 is 13 amino acids long. The DNA of the CDR3 is TGTGCCAGCAGTCTAGGACAGGGGGGATCTCGATTCTTC. Translation gives CASSLGQGGSRFF.

The chain is built from TRBV6-5 and TRBJ1-3; maybe TRBD1 (6 bases). With 6 bases removed from V and 10 bases from J, the gap between germline ends came to 10 bases. From germline, CDR1 is MNHEY and CDR2 SVGAGI. This CDR3 region has 11 residues. The CDR3, as DNA: TGTGCCAGCAGCCCCGGACAGACCATATATTTT. Amino acids: CASSPGQTIYF.